The subject of this entry is one T cell receptor beta chain. A 200 ng quantity of DNA, 30,000 to 35,000 T cell genomes, went into the sorted-subset replicate PCRs. The table came from immunoSEQ multiplex PCR; TCRdb's copy has only in-frame clones and leaves some out. The profile shows millions of clones, 90% to 95% of them singletons. Germline CDR1 is MNHNS and CDR2 is SASEGT. After removal of 7 bases from V and 4 bases from J, the junction contained 4 bases not matched to a gene. The CDR3 contains 14 residues. This entry comes from a study of shared clonotypes between healthy human individuals. Study details: Serving as donors were a couple of women and three men, whose ages spanned 18 to 49. Each donor contributed plates that comprised three CD4 naive, three CD4 memory, two CD8 naive and one CD8 memory.

The rearrangement joins TRBV6-1 to TRBJ1-5; 10 bases are shared with TRBD1. This TCR was sampled from a man between 18 and 35 years old in good health. Some clones in this sample may be carry-over from other donors' samples. Sequencing was carried out using naive CD4+ T cells from PBMCs. As for subset: CD45RA+ positively selected. CDR3 bases: TGTGCCAGCACAGACAGGGGGCAGAATCAGCCCCAGCATTTT. This gives the protein CASTDRGQNQPQHF.